This T cell receptor beta chain is drawn from a study of blood T cell repertoires in COVID-19. Study details: COVID-19 samples collected from the United States, Italy and Spain covered acute and convalescent phases. Sources were T cells, B-cell-depleted T cells, or PBMCs; the material itself was cDNA or gDNA.

Germline V gene sequence: CDR1 GTSNPN, CDR2 SVGIG (reference sequence). V was clipped by 5 bases and J by 9 bases; unmatched bases: 8. The CDR3 is 14 amino acids. This clone came up once. Original methodology: Estimated nucleated cell counts came from reference gene primer amplification. Here immunoSEQ multiplex PCR was the method, and the copy in TCRdb shows in-frame clones only, minus some. V, J and clone size derive from that table, while D and trimming were established from the DNA sequence. The sample lists 200,000 to 250,000 clones; around nine tenths were seen once. The chain links TRBV30 to TRBJ2-1; 12 bases map to TRBD2. The TCR sequence derives from a man younger than 35 with active or convalescent COVID-19. The specimen was peripheral blood. The CDR3, as DNA: TGTGCCTGGTCATTAGGACTAGCGGGATTTGAGCAGTTCTTC. It yields the protein CAWSLGLAGFEQFF.